These 3 T cell receptor beta chains originate from one sample sequenced in a study of regulatory T cells in long-lasting Graves disease. With iRepertoire HTBI primers and Arm-PCR of CDR3 regions, TCR beta libraries were built. TCRdb redid the calling of the multiplex PCR reads with MiXCR, one entry per CDR3 protein. Of 450,000 to 700,000 distinct CDR3 sequences listed, about 14% are singletons. The time point was: newly diagnosed GD, antithyroid drugs for less than 3 months. PBMC RNA served as the TCR library source. Another study also made use of these data, one on T cells in Graves' hyperthyroidism and ophthalmopathy.

Sequenced here: peripheral blood mononuclear cells (PBMCs), sampled at new diagnosis, from a patient treated with antithyroid drugs. These receptors were obtained from a man aged 25-40 years with Graves disease.

V usage is TRBV7-8 and J usage is TRBJ2-7, with D hard to call. Trimming left V 1 base short and J 6 bases short, with 19 bases between. Looked up from germline, CDR1 is SGHVS and CDR2 is FQNEAQ. CDR3 length: 16 residues. CDR3 sequence reads: CASSLVLSANLLEQYF. CDR3 DNA: TGTGCCAGCAGCTTAGTACTCTCGGCTAATCTCCTCGAGCAGTACTTC.

At least ten counts were recorded for this clonotype. This chain links TRBV7-2 with TRBJ1-2; D not resolved. Germline assignment: CDR1 SGHTA and CDR2 FQGNSA. The CDR3 sequence is 12 residues long. The germline V and J ends were trimmed by 7 bases and 8 bases, with 14 bases remaining between them. The CDR3 sequence is CASTLGLPGYTF. DNA of the CDR3: TGTGCCAGCACCCTTGGACTCCCGGGCTACACCTTC.

This clonotype was detected only a few times. The chain is built from TRBV5-1 and TRBJ1-3; D not resolved. The CDR3 is 15 amino acids. Germline assignment: CDR1 SGHRS and CDR2 YFSETQ. V dropped 4 bases and J dropped 0 bases, with 11 bases sitting between them. The CDR3 coding sequence is TGCGCCAGCAGCCGGGCCCTACCCTCTGGAAACACCATATATTTT. Its protein product is CASSRALPSGNTIYF.